This TCR beta chain was identified in a study of T cell clonotyping in hematopoietic cell transplantation. Libraries were prepared by immunoSEQ multiplex PCR; TCRdb keeps only in-frame clonotypes and omits some of them. This table has some 30,000 clones, 65% to 80% appearing once. The CDR3 is made up of 16 amino acids. Germline values: CDR1 SGHTA, CDR2 FQGNSA. The germline V and J ends were trimmed by 5 bases and 4 bases, with 20 bases remaining between them. The time point was: recipient sample about 28 days before transplant, after cytoreduction. This clone was counted once. Its antigen is as yet unknown. Broader study findings: CD4 and CD8 repertoire contributions could not be separated without sorting.

The sequence came from a woman younger than 45 with chronic myeloid leukemia. Some clones in this sample may be carry-over from other donors' samples. The input for sequencing was peripheral blood mononuclear cells, taken before stem cell transplant. This rearrangement joins TRBV7-2 to TRBJ2-5; maybe TRBD1 (8 bases). The CDR3 is CASSPRGTGGRETQYF. The CDR3 region has the DNA TGTGCCAGCAGCCCGAGAGGGACAGGCGGGAGAGAGACCCAGTACTTC.